This T cell receptor (beta chain) was observed in a study of T cell responses to AZD1222 COVID-19 vaccine listed by TCRdb under 2021. With respect to the entire study: A total of 230 to 250 trial participants underwent TCR sequencing, of whom nearly 210 received two doses of AZD1222 and 26 received two doses of the MenACWY control vaccine. Trial participants were enrolled into age subgroups of 18-55, 56-69 and 70-plus years, which contained approximately 150, 28 and 58 TCR-sequenced participants, respectively. The investigation overall reported the following: In the small 56-69-year group, the increase in depth fell short of significance, most likely because of low power. Most participants were white British and females outnumbered males, and the authors suggested that clonal diversity may have been underestimated. Because no day 14 peak-response samples were available, repertoires were characterized only after the peak T cell response. Conclusions about previously exposed vaccinees are limited, since just a handful of AZD1222 recipients were seropositive for SARS-CoV-2 at baseline. Reportedly, almost half of the unique spike-specific TCRs recognized epitopes lying outside the regions that are mutated in the B.1.351 and B.1.1.7 variants. A significant rise in spike-specific TCR breadth and depth was observed after two AZD1222 doses relative to day 0 and relative to MenACWY recipients. The vaccine-associated CD4 TCRs covered the entire spike protein, and the dominant responses fell in regions 160-218 and 743-854.

CDR1 and CDR2, looked up from the germline V gene (reference sequence), are LNHDA and SQIVND. V drops 3 bases and J drops 8 bases, leaving 10 bases in between. Measured from the cysteine to the phenylalanine, the CDR3 is 12 residues long. Solely the CDR3 DNA is kept, with 36 bases framed from the first base. Concerning this clone itself: Its binding antigen is unknown. Base quality data are lacking; no much larger clone is found one base away.

What this sample's time point label stands for: about 28 days (+/-7) after the second vaccine dose. AZD1222 recipients given second doses at about 4 weeks or at about 12 weeks were pooled, since spike-specific TCR depth and breadth were not found to differ between the two schedules. The vaccinee samples were drawn from two UK trials, COV001 and COV002, one of which was a single-blind randomized controlled phase 2/3 trial testing AZD1222 (ChAdOx1 nCoV-19) in healthy adults. Trial participant PBMC samples were collected at day 0 and day 28 after the second dose for TCRbeta chain sequencing. The CDR3 regions of human TCRbeta chains were analyzed by immunosequencing. The paper's processing steps were these. TCRs in the repertoires were compared against a reference library of SARS-CoV-2-specific TCRs that had been generated with the MIRA antigen-specificity platform. Breadth was defined as the fraction of unique TCRs that were SARS-CoV-2-associated, and depth was defined as the fraction of total T cells that were SARS-CoV-2-associated. Using the MIRA data, each spike-specific TCR was assigned both to the spike region to which the TCR was reactive and to a CD4 or CD8 class. Log10-transformed breadth and depth values were compared by one-way ANOVA with Sidak's multiple comparisons tests. TCRdb provides this immuneACCESS table in a form limited to in-frame rearrangements. Some clones are lacking; in checked studies, under half of them reflect an unresolved V gene, and why the rest are absent is not known. V, J and clone size reflect that table, while D and trimming were determined from the DNA. This sample holds 90,000 to 150,000 clones; roughly 91% were observed only once. The leading ten clones occupy about 4% of the sample.

This sequence originates from an adult who received the AZD1222 COVID-19 vaccine. Recombination joined TRBV19 with TRBJ1-2, with a tentative D gene TRBD1 over 6 matching bases. The source was peripheral blood, collected 28 days after the second AZD1222 dose. The nucleotide sequence is TGTGCCAGTAGTATTGGGGGCGGCGGCTACACCTTC. It is translated as CASSIGGGGYTF.